One sample yielded the 16 T cell receptor beta chains listed below, sequenced in a study of lymphopenia after photon versus proton radiotherapy. Sequencing used immunoSEQ multiplex PCR; TCRdb keeps in-frame clones, though not all of them. The sample has roughly 57,000 clones, over 70% seen once. The specimen comprised peripheral blood, sampled from a patient treated with photon-based radiotherapy. The receptors shown here come from a middle-aged man with gastric cancer.

This clone appeared a few times. V gene TRBV9 combines with J gene TRBJ2-1; 10 bases map to TRBD2. J was trimmed by 7 bases and V by 0 bases; bases with no gene match: 4. The CDR3 covers 15 residues. Per the germline V gene, CDR1 is SGDLS and CDR2 is YYNGEE. Here the CDR3 reads CASSVGVTSGNEQFF. CDR3 coding DNA: TGTGCCAGCAGCGTAGGGGTGACTAGCGGGAATGAGCAGTTCTTC.

This chain's CDR3 is CASSPDRGHSYEQYF. The CDR3 DNA reads TGTGCCAGCAGTCCGGACAGGGGGCACTCCTACGAGCAGTACTTC. The chain joins TRBV6-5 to TRBJ2-7, with 11 bases fitting TRBD1. Germline CDR1 MNHEY, CDR2 SVGAGI. With V trimmed by 5 bases and J by 0 bases, 3 bases remained unmatched. The CDR3 has 15 amino acids.

The V gene is TRBV19, the J gene TRBJ2-2, with TRBD2 as a possible D gene (6 bases). Deletions cut 5 bases from V and 7 bases from J, with 17 bases between. The CDR3 has 15 residues. Per the germline V gene, CDR1 is LNHDA and CDR2 is SQIVND (reference sequence). CDR3 protein: CASSPRGSSDGELFF. The CDR3 coding sequence is TGTGCCAGTAGTCCTAGGGGTTCTAGCGACGGGGAGCTGTTTTTT.

The chain joins TRBV11-2 to TRBJ1-3; possible D gene TRBD1, 5 bases. V lost 1 base and J 2 bases, leaving 18 bases between the germline ends. This CDR3 is 18 amino acids long. Germline V lookup: CDR1 SGHAT, CDR2 FQNNGV. The CDR3 DNA is TGTGCCAGCAGCTTAGTTGGGCGGGGCAGGGCTACTGGAAACACCATATATTTT. Translating gives CASSLVGRGRATGNTIYF.

This rearrangement joins TRBV10-1 to TRBJ1-5, with D tentatively TRBD1 (6 bases). V was clipped by 4 bases and J by 1 base, with 11 bases between them. This CDR3 region has 15 residues. Germline V CDR1 and CDR2: WNHNN, SYGVQD (reference sequence). CDR3 nucleotides: TGCGCCAGCAGTGCCAGGGGAATGAGCAATCAGCCCCAGCATTTT. Amino acid sequence: CASSARGMSNQPQHF.

The V call is TRBV2, the J call TRBJ2-3; D is unclear. This CDR3 is built from 15 residues. The V end was cut by 4 bases, the J end by 0 bases, with 11 bases between. Germline V CDR1 and CDR2: SNHLY, FYNNEI. The CDR3 sequence is CASSAIGYSTDTQYF. The CDR3 coding sequence is TGTGCCAGCAGTGCGATAGGGTACAGCACAGATACGCAGTATTTT.

The chain recombines TRBV19 with TRBJ2-3; tentatively, D is TRBD2 (5 bases). This CDR3 contains 14 residues. The germline CDR1 and CDR2 sequences are LNHDA and SQIVND (reference sequence). V was shortened by 3 bases and J by 3 bases, with 10 bases between the two germline ends. The CDR3, as DNA: TGTGCCAGTAGTATTCGAGGGATTACAGATACGCAGTATTTT. Amino acids: CASSIRGITDTQYF.

This clone has just one count. The J gene is TRBJ2-7, the V gene TRBV11-3; D gene unclear. V dropped 1 base and J dropped 5 bases, with 12 bases sitting between them. The CDR3 loop spans 14 amino acids. Germline V lookup: CDR1 SGHNT, CDR2 YENEEA. The DNA for the CDR3 is TGTGCCAGCAGCTTAGGTTATAGCAACCACGAGCAGTACTTC. Translated: CASSLGYSNHEQYF.

J is TRBJ2-3 and V is TRBV7-9, with TRBD1 matching over 8 bases. The CDR3 is 15 amino acids. The V and J ends lost 7 bases and 5 bases, in that order; junction bases with no gene match: 11. Germline values: CDR1 SEHNR, CDR2 FQNEAQ (reference sequence). CDR3 region: CASTYQGQGIDTQYF. The CDR3 DNA reads as TGTGCCAGCACATACCAAGGACAGGGCATAGATACGCAGTATTTT.

This clone was seen a single time. The gene calls are TRBV29-1 and TRBJ2-2; a possible D gene is TRBD2 (5 bases). This CDR3 is built from 13 residues. Trimming removed 4 bases at V and 7 bases at J, with 13 bases between. Germline V gives CDR1 SQVTM, CDR2 ANQGSEA. In DNA form, the CDR3 reads TGCAGCGTTGGAGAGAGGGAGAGCGGGGAGCTGTTTTTT. As protein: CSVGERESGELFF.

This clone has only one observation. This chain uses TRBV5-4 with TRBJ2-5; weak D call: TRBD2 (6 bases). In germline, CDR1 is SGHNT, CDR2 YYREEE (reference sequence). V was pared by 0 bases and J by 5 bases, with 11 bases between. CDR3 length equals 14 residues. CDR3 loop: CASSLARREETQYF. CDR3 DNA sequence: TGTGCCAGCAGCTTGGCCAGGAGGGAGGAGACCCAGTACTTC.

In this sample, this clone turned up once. V gene TRBV15 combines with J gene TRBJ2-1, with a tentative D call TRBD2 (6 bases). V gave up 0 bases and J gave up 0 bases, with 12 bases separating them. CDR1 LNHNV and CDR2 YYDKDF come from the germline V gene (reference sequence). The CDR3 loop spans 17 amino acids. CDR3 DNA: TGTGCCACCAGCAGAGACGGGCTGGGGGGCTCCTACAATGAGCAGTTCTTC. It yields the protein CATSRDGLGGSYNEQFF.

This sequence joins TRBV7-3 and TRBJ2-1; the match to TRBD2 covers 16 bases. The CDR3 totals 17 residues. With 3 bases clipped from V and 7 bases from J, the junction kept 6 bases outside the gene matches. CDR1 SGHTA and CDR2 FQGTGA come from the germline V gene. The CDR3 sequence is CASSLGLAGGPGNEQFF. CDR3 in DNA: TGTGCCAGCAGCTTGGGACTAGCGGGAGGGCCGGGTAATGAGCAGTTCTTC.

The genes are TRBV4-2 and TRBJ1-2; D gene ambiguous. Germline CDR1 is LGHNA and CDR2 is YNFKEQ. V shed 5 bases and J shed 4 bases, with 11 bases lying between them. This CDR3 contains 13 residues. This chain's CDR3 is CASSLGQSYGYTF. The CDR3 region has the DNA TGTGCCAGCAGCTTGGGTCAGAGCTATGGCTACACCTTC.

The chain combines TRBV11-2 with TRBJ2-1; TRBD2 aligns across 10 bases. CDR1 is SGHAT, CDR2 FQNNGV, per germline. The CDR3 has 12 amino acids. V lost 2 bases and J lost 15; bases outside the gene matches: 4. The CDR3 DNA sequence: TGTGCCAGCAGCTTATCAGCTAGCGGGGGGTTCTTC. This gives the protein CASSLSASGGFF.

The J gene is TRBJ2-1, the V gene TRBV9; possibly TRBD2 for D (6 bases). This CDR3 has 13 residues. Between the trimmed V and J ends, which lost 1 base and 8 bases, there was a span of 10 bases. CDR1 and CDR2 from the germline V gene are SGDLS and YYNGEE. The CDR3 region is CASSVLAGYEQFF. CDR3 coding DNA: TGTGCCAGCAGCGTACTGGCGGGATATGAGCAGTTCTTC.